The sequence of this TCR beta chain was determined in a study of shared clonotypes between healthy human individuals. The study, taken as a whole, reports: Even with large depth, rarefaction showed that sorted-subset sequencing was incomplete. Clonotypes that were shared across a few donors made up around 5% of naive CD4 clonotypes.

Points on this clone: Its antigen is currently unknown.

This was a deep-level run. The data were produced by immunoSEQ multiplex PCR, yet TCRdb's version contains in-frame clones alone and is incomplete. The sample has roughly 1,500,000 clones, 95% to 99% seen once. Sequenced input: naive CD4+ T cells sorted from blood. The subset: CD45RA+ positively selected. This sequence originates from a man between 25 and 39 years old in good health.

In DNA, the CDR3 is TGCGCCAGCAGCTTGGTAGGGGGTAGTAGGGCCAACGTCCTGACTTTC. This translates into CASSLVGGSRANVLTF. The chain uses TRBV5-1 and TRBJ2-6, with TRBD1 as a possible D gene (6 bases). Trimming shortened V by 0 bases and J by 5 bases, and 12 bases separated the two germline ends. CDR1 and CDR2 from the germline V gene are SGHRS and YFSETQ. The CDR3 runs to 16 residues.